A single sample gave rise to the 5 T cell receptor beta chains below, sequenced in a study of blood T cell repertoires in COVID-19. Libraries were prepared by immunoSEQ multiplex PCR; TCRdb keeps only in-frame clonotypes and omits some of them. Here the sample spans hundreds of thousands of clones, around 92% being singletons. Sequenced sample: PBMCs or T cells enriched from blood (not recorded which). The receptor source for this set is a woman younger than 45 who had recovered from COVID-19.

The gene calls are TRBV11-3 and TRBJ1-4, with D unresolved. Trimming took off 0 bases at V and 3 bases at J, with 11 bases between the two ends. The CDR3 is 16 amino acids. Looked up from germline, CDR1 is SGHNT and CDR2 is YENEEA. The CDR3 here is CASSLEEGAANEKLFF. In DNA, the CDR3 is TGTGCCAGCAGCTTAGAGGAGGGAGCGGCTAATGAAAAACTGTTTTTT. Drawing the rest from reference TRBV11-3 and TRBJ1-4, the complete variable domain is EAGVVQSPRYKIIEKKQPVAFWCNPISGHNTLYWYLQNLGQGPELLIRYENEEAVDDSQLPKDRFSAERLKGVDSTLKIQPAELGDSAVYLCASSLEEGAANEKLFFGSGTQLSVL.

The gene calls are TRBV3-1 (or the pseudogene TRBV3-2) and TRBJ1-3; weak D call: TRBD1 (5 bases). The CDR3 has 17 amino acids. V lost 4 bases to trimming and J lost 2 bases, with 18 bases between them. Germline CDR1 is LGHDT and CDR2 is YNNKEL (reference sequence). CDR3 region: CASSPRWGSLPGNTIYF. CDR3 DNA sequence: TGTGCCAGCAGCCCTAGGTGGGGCAGTCTCCCTGGAAACACCATATATTTT.

The chain is built from TRBV5-1 and TRBJ1-6; D is unclear. CDR1 and CDR2 (germline): SGHRS, YFSETQ. The V end was cut by 0 bases, the J end by 5 bases, with 6 bases between. CDR3 length: 14 amino acids. The CDR3 nucleotides read TGCGCCAGCAGCTTGGGTCCAGATAATTCACCCCTCCACTTT. Translated: CASSLGPDNSPLHF.

The chain carries TRBV27 and TRBJ1-4; TRBD1 agrees at 8 bases. CDR3 length: 18 amino acids. The V gene's germline CDR1 is MNHEY and CDR2 SMNVEV (reference sequence). J lost 0 bases, V lost 6 bases, and 12 bases had no gene match. The CDR3 is CASRSWTGKRTTNEKLFF. DNA for the CDR3: TGTGCCAGCAGATCTTGGACAGGGAAACGTACAACTAATGAAAAACTGTTTTTT.

The gene calls are TRBV7-8 and TRBJ2-3; D is possibly TRBD2 (5 bases). Germline loops: CDR1 SGHVS, CDR2 FQNEAQ. CDR3 length equals 14 residues. With 2 bases removed from V and 6 bases from J, the gap between germline ends came to 12 bases. The CDR3 loop is CASSLPAEVDTQYF. The DNA of the CDR3 is TGTGCCAGCAGCTTACCTGCGGAGGTGGATACGCAGTATTTT.